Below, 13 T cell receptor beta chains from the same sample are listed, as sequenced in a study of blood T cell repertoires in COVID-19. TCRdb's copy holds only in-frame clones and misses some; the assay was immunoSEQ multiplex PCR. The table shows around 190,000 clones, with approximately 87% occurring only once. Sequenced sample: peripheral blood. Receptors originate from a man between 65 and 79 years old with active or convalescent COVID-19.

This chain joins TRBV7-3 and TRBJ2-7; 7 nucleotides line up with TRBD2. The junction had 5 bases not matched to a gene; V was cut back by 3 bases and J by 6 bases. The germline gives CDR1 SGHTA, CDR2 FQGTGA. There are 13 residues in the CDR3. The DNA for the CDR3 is TGTGCCAGCAGCTTGGAGCGGGACGTCGAGCAGTACTTC. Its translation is CASSLERDVEQYF.

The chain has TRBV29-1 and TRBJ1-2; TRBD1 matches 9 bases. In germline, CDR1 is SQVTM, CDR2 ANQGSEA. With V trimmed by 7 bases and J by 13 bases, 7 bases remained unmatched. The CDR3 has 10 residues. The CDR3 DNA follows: TGCAGCGCCGACCGGGACAGGGTCACCTTC. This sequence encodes CSADRDRVTF.

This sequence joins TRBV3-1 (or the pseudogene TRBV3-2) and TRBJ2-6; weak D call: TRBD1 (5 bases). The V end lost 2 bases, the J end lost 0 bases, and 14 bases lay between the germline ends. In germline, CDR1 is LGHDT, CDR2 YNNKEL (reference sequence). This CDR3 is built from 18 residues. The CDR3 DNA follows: TGTGCCAGCAGCCAATCCCAAGGGGTTGTCTCTGGGGCCAACGTCCTGACTTTC. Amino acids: CASSQSQGVVSGANVLTF.

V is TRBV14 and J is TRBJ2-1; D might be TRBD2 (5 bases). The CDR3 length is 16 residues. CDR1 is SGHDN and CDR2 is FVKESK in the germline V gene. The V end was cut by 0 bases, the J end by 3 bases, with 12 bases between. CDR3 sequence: CASSQERGLGYNEQFF. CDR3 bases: TGTGCCAGCAGCCAAGAGAGAGGGTTGGGCTACAATGAGCAGTTCTTC.

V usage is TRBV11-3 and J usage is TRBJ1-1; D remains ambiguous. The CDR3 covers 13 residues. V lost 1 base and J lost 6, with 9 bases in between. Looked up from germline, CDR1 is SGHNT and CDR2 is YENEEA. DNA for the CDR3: TGTGCCAGCAGCTTAGTCGGCAGCGCTGAAGCTTTCTTT. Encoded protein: CASSLVGSAEAFF. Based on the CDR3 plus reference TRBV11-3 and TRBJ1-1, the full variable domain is EAGVVQSPRYKIIEKKQPVAFWCNPISGHNTLYWYLQNLGQGPELLIRYENEEAVDDSQLPKDRFSAERLKGVDSTLKIQPAELGDSAVYLCASSLVGSAEAFFGQGTRLTVV.

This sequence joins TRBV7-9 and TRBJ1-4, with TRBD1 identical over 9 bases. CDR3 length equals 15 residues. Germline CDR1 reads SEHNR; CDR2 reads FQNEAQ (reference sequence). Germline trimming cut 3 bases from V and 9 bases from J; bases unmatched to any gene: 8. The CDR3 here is CASSLGTGSGKKLFF. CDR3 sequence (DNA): TGTGCCAGCAGCTTGGGGACAGGGTCAGGGAAAAAACTGTTTTTT.

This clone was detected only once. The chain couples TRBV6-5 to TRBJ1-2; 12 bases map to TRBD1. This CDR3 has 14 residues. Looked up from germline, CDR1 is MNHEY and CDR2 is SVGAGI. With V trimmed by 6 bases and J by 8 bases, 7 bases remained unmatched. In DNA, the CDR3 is TGTGCCAGCAGCTTGGGACAGGGGGCTGGAGGCTACACCTTC. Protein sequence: CASSLGQGAGGYTF.

DNA of the CDR3: TGCAGTGCTAGTTCTGAGGCACTAGCCAAAAACATTCAGTACTTC. Amino acid sequence: CSASSEALAKNIQYF. This sequence joins TRBV20-1 and TRBJ2-4; D not certain. Trimming took 3 bases from V and 0 from J, leaving 12 bases between them. This CDR3 region has 15 residues. The V gene's germline CDR1 is DFQATT and CDR2 SNEGSKA (reference sequence).

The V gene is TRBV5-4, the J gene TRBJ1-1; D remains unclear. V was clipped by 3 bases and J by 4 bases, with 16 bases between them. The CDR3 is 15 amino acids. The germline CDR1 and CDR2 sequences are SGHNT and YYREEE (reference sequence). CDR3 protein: CASSSPNGVGTEAFF. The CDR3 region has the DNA TGTGCCAGCAGCTCCCCTAACGGGGTCGGCACTGAAGCTTTCTTT.

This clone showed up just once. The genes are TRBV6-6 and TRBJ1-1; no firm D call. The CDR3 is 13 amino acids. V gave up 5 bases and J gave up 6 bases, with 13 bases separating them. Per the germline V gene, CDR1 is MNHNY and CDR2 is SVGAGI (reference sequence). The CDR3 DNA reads TGTGCCAGCAGTACGGGTCTCGGCGCTGAAGCTTTCTTT. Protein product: CASSTGLGAEAFF.

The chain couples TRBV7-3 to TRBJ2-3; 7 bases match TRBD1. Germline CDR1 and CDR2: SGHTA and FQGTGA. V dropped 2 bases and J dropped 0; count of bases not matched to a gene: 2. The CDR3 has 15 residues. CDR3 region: CASSLLGQSTDTQYF. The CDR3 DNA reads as TGTGCCAGCAGCTTATTGGGACAGAGCACAGATACGCAGTATTTT.

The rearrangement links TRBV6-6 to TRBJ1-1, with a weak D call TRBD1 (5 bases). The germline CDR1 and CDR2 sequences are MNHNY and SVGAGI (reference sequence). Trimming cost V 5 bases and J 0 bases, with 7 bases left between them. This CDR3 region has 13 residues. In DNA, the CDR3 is TGTGCCAGCAGTACGGGGGTGAACACTGAAGCTTTCTTT. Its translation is CASSTGVNTEAFF.

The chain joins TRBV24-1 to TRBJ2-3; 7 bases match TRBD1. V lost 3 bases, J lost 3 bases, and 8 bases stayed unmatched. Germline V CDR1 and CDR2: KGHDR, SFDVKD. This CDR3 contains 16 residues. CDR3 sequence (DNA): TGTGCCACCAGTGATCCAACAGGGGCGGGTACAGATACGCAGTATTTT. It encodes CATSDPTGAGTDTQYF.